The 14 T cell receptor beta chains presented below share a single source sample, sequenced in a study of blood T cell repertoires in COVID-19. Measured with immunoSEQ multiplex PCR; TCRdb has only the in-frame clones, and not every one. The profile shows 390,000 or so clones, 80% to 90% of them singletons. The sequenced sample was PBMCs or T cells enriched from blood (not recorded which). Every receptor here comes from a woman aged 45 to 65 who had recovered from COVID-19.

The chain is built from TRBV30 and TRBJ1-1; D gene uncertain. Trimming cost V 0 bases and J 4 bases, with 12 bases left between them. In germline, CDR1 is GTSNPN, CDR2 SVGIG (reference sequence). The CDR3 loop spans 14 amino acids. CDR3 protein: CAWSVSWESTEAFF. The CDR3, as DNA: TGTGCCTGGAGTGTATCGTGGGAGAGCACTGAAGCTTTCTTT. Drawing the rest from reference TRBV30 and TRBJ1-1, the complete variable domain is SQTIHQWPATLVQPVGSPLSLECTVEGTSNPNLYWYRQAAGRGLQLLFYSVGIGQISSEVPQNLSASRPQDRQFILSSKKLLLSDSGFYLCAWSVSWESTEAFFGQGTRLTVV.

In this sample, this clone turned up a few times. This chain uses TRBV6-5 with TRBJ1-2; weak D call: TRBD1 (5 bases). This CDR3 is built from 14 residues. In germline, CDR1 is MNHEY, CDR2 SVGAGI. Between the trimmed V and J ends, which lost 0 bases and 4 bases, there was a span of 9 bases. In DNA form, the CDR3 reads TGTGCCAGCAGTTACTCTCCCAGGGCCTATGGCTACACCTTC. Its translation: CASSYSPRAYGYTF.

The rearrangement uses TRBV28 and TRBJ1-3; TRBD1 agrees at 8 bases. Germline V gene sequence: CDR1 MDHEN, CDR2 SYDVKM. CDR3 length equals 16 residues. Unmatched junction bases numbered 4, after V lost 3 bases and J lost 0 bases. The DNA for the CDR3 is TGTGCCAGCAGTTTGTTCGGACAGGGCTCTGGAAACACCATATATTTT. This sequence encodes CASSLFGQGSGNTIYF.

This clone was found a few times. The J gene is TRBJ2-3, the V gene TRBV4-2; TRBD1 matches 12 bases. The CDR3 totals 16 residues. Germline V gene lookup returns CDR1 LGHNA and CDR2 YNFKEQ. Trimming removed 4 bases from V and 1 base from J; junction bases left unmatched: 3. CDR3 in amino acids: CASSLGQGAGTDTQYF. As DNA, the CDR3 is TGTGCCAGCAGCCTGGGACAGGGGGCCGGCACAGATACGCAGTATTTT.

This chain connects TRBV15 to TRBJ2-7, with D maybe TRBD2 (5 bases). The germline V gene encodes CDR1 LNHNV and CDR2 YYDKDF (reference sequence). The CDR3 has 12 residues. The V end lost 1 base, the J end lost 7 bases, and 8 bases lay between the germline ends. DNA for the CDR3: TGTGCCACCAGCAGAGGCCGGGAAGAGCAGTACTTC. Protein product: CATSRGREEQYF.

The chain has TRBV6-5 and TRBJ2-4; TRBD1 matches 7 bases. V lost 2 bases and J lost 15; bases outside the gene matches: 13. This CDR3 has 14 residues. Germline assignment: CDR1 MNHEY and CDR2 SVGAGI. As DNA, the CDR3 is TGTGCCAGCAGTTACATTGGGGACACAGGGGTGATGTACTTC. Translated: CASSYIGDTGVMYF.

This chain links TRBV5-4 with TRBJ1-2; D remains unclear. V was pared by 6 bases and J by 8 bases, with 17 bases between. The CDR3 runs 13 residues. Germline CDR1 is SGHNT and CDR2 is YYREEE (reference sequence). CDR3 residues: CASTTRGSGGYTF. CDR3 nucleotide sequence: TGTGCCAGCACCACACGCGGGTCGGGCGGCTACACCTTC. Based on the CDR3 plus reference TRBV5-4 and TRBJ1-2, the full variable domain is ETGVTQSPTHLIKTRGQQVTLRCSSQSGHNTVSWYQQALGQGPQFIFQYYREEENGRGNFPPRFSGLQFPNYSSELNVNALELDDSALYLCASTTRGSGGYTFGSGTRLTVV.

V and J are TRBV2 and TRBJ2-7, with 10 bases identical to TRBD2. Trimming at V came to 4 bases and at J to 0 bases, leaving 3 bases not matched to a gene. The germline gives CDR1 SNHLY, CDR2 FYNNEI. This CDR3 has 15 amino acids. CDR3: CASSASGGPSYEQYF. The DNA for the CDR3 is TGTGCCAGCAGTGCTAGCGGGGGTCCCTCCTACGAGCAGTACTTC.

The chain links TRBV12-3 or TRBV12-4 to TRBJ1-1; D not certain. The CDR3 runs to 12 residues. Trimming stripped 3 bases from V and 2 bases from J, with 4 bases between. CDR3 DNA: TGTGCCAGCAGTTTCCCAAACACTGAAGCTTTCTTT. Its protein is CASSFPNTEAFF.

J is TRBJ1-1 and V is TRBV2; D is unresolved. CDR3 length equals 11 residues. The germline CDR1 and CDR2 sequences are SNHLY and FYNNEI. With 7 bases removed from V and 3 bases from J, the gap between germline ends came to 6 bases. The CDR3 DNA reads as TGTGCCAGCATCGAGTACACTGAAGCTTTCTTT. Protein: CASIEYTEAFF.

The V call is TRBV19, the J call TRBJ1-5; D call uncertain. CDR1 and CDR2 (germline): LNHDA, SQIVND (reference sequence). V was trimmed by 2 bases and J by 9 bases, leaving 8 bases between them. CDR3 length: 12 amino acids. CDR3 DNA sequence: TGTGCCAGTAGTATAAATCGTTCGCCCCAGCATTTT. Translation gives CASSINRSPQHF.

The V call is TRBV10-3, the J call TRBJ1-1, with 7 bases fitting TRBD1. Germline CDR1 is ENHRY and CDR2 is SYGVKD. The CDR3 totals 15 residues. Trimming took 3 bases from V and 1 from J; bases not matched to a gene: 5. Here the CDR3 reads CAISEPTGTNTEAFF. CDR3 bases: TGTGCCATCAGTGAACCGACAGGGACGAACACTGAAGCTTTCTTT.

The rearrangement joins TRBV18 to TRBJ1-2, with D perhaps matching TRBD1 (5 bases). The CDR3 runs 14 residues. CDR1 is KGHSH, CDR2 LQKENI, per germline. Trimming shortened V by 2 bases and J by 3 bases, and 10 bases separated the two germline ends. The DNA of the CDR3 is TGTGCCAGCTCACCAGCCGGGGGGGACTATGGCTACACCTTC. It specifies CASSPAGGDYGYTF.

V is TRBV19 and J is TRBJ1-2, with TRBD1 as a possible D gene (6 bases). V was clipped by 6 bases and J by 8 bases, with 10 bases between them. The length of the CDR3 is 11 residues. The V gene's germline CDR1 is LNHDA and CDR2 SQIVND (reference sequence). CDR3 in amino acids: CASRYREGYTF. CDR3 DNA: TGTGCCAGTAGGTACAGGGAAGGCTACACCTTC.